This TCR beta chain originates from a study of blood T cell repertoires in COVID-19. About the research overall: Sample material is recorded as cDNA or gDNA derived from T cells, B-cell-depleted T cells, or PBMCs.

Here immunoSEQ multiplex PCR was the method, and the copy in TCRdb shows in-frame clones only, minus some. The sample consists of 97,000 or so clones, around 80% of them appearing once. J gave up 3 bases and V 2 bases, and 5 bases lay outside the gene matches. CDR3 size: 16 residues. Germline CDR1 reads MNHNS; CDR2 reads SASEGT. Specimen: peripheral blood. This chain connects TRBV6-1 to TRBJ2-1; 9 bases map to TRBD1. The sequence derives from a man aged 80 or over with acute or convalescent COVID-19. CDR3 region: CASSERDRGGYNEQFF. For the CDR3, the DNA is TGTGCCAGCAGTGAACGAGACAGGGGGGGCTACAATGAGCAGTTCTTC.